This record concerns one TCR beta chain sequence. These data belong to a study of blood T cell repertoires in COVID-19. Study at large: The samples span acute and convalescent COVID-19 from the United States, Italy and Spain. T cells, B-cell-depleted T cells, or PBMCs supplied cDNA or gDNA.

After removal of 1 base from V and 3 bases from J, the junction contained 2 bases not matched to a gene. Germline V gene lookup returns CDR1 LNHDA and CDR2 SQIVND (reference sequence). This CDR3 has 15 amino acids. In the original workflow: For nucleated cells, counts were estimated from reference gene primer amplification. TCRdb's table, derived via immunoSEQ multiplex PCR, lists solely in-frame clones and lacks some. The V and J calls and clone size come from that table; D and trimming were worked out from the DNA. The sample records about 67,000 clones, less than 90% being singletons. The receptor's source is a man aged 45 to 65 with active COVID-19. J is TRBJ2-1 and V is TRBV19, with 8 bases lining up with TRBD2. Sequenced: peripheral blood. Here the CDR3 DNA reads TGTGCCAGTAGTATAGTGCTAGCGGGCTACAATGAGCAGTTCTTC. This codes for CASSIVLAGYNEQFF.